Listed here are 9 T cell receptor beta chains from one sample, sequenced in a study of metastatic and nonmetastatic thyroid tumors (TCRdb year 2020). No treatment had been received by any patient before thyroid surgery. Libraries came from PCR. This sample was sequenced with an Illumina HiSeq 4000. TCRdb cleaned the public reads at Q25 with fastp, built clones with MiXCR and kept in-frame beta chains. Counted in this sample were 25,000 to 30,000 clones; about 16% of them appeared once. The ten biggest clones cover about 4.4% of the sample. Specimen: blood. Receptors originate from a female donor with papillary thyroid cancer or a benign thyroid nodule (not recorded which). Some clones in this sample may be carry-over from other donors' samples.

This clone was seen at least ten times. The chain couples TRBV30 to TRBJ1-2, with 7 bases identical to TRBD1. The CDR3 is 11 amino acids. Germline V gene lookup returns CDR1 GTSNPN and CDR2 SVGIG (reference sequence). The CDR3 protein is CAHRGYGGYTF. CDR3 DNA sequence: TGTGCGCACAGGGGATATGGAGGCTACACCTTC.

This clone has just a few counts. The chain couples TRBV28 to TRBJ2-7; 11 bases line up with TRBD2. The V segment lost 4 bases and the J segment 9 bases; nucleotides outside the gene matches: 14. This CDR3 region has 16 residues. Germline CDR1 MDHEN, CDR2 SYDVKM. The CDR3 region is CASSSINTGLAAGQYF. CDR3 nucleotide sequence: TGTGCCAGCAGTTCCATCAATACGGGACTAGCGGCAGGGCAGTACTTC.

This clone was observed at least ten times. This chain uses TRBV19 with TRBJ2-1; D is unclear. Germline V lookup: CDR1 LNHDA, CDR2 SQIVND (reference sequence). CDR3 length: 17 amino acids. V shed 0 bases and J shed 6 bases, with 18 bases lying between them. CDR3 nucleotides: TGTGCCAGTAGTATAGATGGAAGGACGGTAGGCTTCAATGAGCAGTTCTTC. Amino acid sequence: CASSIDGRTVGFNEQFF.

This clone is classed as medium-sized (0.01 to 0.1%). The chain combines TRBV28 with TRBJ2-1; TRBD2 agrees at 7 bases. Germline V gives CDR1 MDHEN, CDR2 SYDVKM. V dropped 4 bases and J dropped 2; count of bases not matched to a gene: 5. The CDR3 covers 15 residues. The CDR3: CASSSAGVPYNEQFF. In DNA, the CDR3 is TGTGCCAGCAGTTCCGCGGGAGTCCCCTACAATGAGCAGTTCTTC.

This clone was found many times. This chain uses TRBV20-1 with TRBJ1-5; D might be TRBD1 (5 bases). Germline V CDR1 and CDR2: DFQATT, SNEGSKA (reference sequence). V lost 4 bases, J lost 7 bases, and 17 bases lay in between. This CDR3 spans 14 amino acids. This CDR3 reads CSAMRGVGEQPQHF. In nucleotides, the CDR3 is TGCAGTGCTATGAGAGGGGTGGGGGAACAGCCCCAGCATTTT.

The sample holds many counts of this clone. The rearrangement joins TRBV20-1 to TRBJ2-7; the D is unclear. The CDR3 runs to 12 residues. Trimming removed 1 base at V and 6 bases at J, with 10 bases between. From germline, CDR1 is DFQATT and CDR2 SNEGSKA (reference sequence). The CDR3 nucleotides read TGCAGTGCTAGAGCTTACACGCGCGAGCAGTACTTC. It yields the protein CSARAYTREQYF.

This clone was seen many times. The chain joins TRBV4-1 to TRBJ2-7; 8 bases are a match to TRBD2. The trim removed 4 bases at V and 2 bases at J, leaving 4 bases unmatched. This CDR3 has 14 amino acids. The germline V gene encodes CDR1 MGHRA and CDR2 YSYEKL. CDR3 protein: CASSRFSGTYEQYF. CDR3 DNA: TGCGCCAGCAGCCGATTTAGCGGGACCTACGAGCAGTACTTC.

In this sample, this clone turned up a few times. This chain links TRBV28 with TRBJ2-1; D remains unclear. V was trimmed by 3 bases and J by 9 bases, leaving 15 bases between them. Germline V gene lookup returns CDR1 MDHEN and CDR2 SYDVKM. CDR3 length equals 14 residues. The CDR3 coding sequence is TGTGCCAGCAGTTTCGAACCGAAGGAAGGTGAGCAGTTCTTC. This gives the protein CASSFEPKEGEQFF.

This clone was recorded many times. This chain joins TRBV5-1 and TRBJ2-1; 11 bases are a match to TRBD2. Trimming took 4 bases from V and 4 from J; bases not matched to a gene: 7. Germline lookup yields CDR1 SGHRS and CDR2 YFSETQ. The CDR3 consists of 16 residues. CDR3 sequence reads: CASSAYGTSGYNEQFF. CDR3 DNA sequence: TGCGCCAGCAGCGCCTACGGGACTAGCGGTTACAATGAGCAGTTCTTC. The full variable domain, rest sourced from reference TRBV5-1 and TRBJ2-1, is KAGVTQTPRYLIKTRGQQVTLSCSPISGHRSVSWYQQTPGQGLQFLFEYFSETQRNKGNFPGRFSGRQFSNSRSEMNVSTLELGDSALYLCASSAYGTSGYNEQFFGPGTRLTVL.